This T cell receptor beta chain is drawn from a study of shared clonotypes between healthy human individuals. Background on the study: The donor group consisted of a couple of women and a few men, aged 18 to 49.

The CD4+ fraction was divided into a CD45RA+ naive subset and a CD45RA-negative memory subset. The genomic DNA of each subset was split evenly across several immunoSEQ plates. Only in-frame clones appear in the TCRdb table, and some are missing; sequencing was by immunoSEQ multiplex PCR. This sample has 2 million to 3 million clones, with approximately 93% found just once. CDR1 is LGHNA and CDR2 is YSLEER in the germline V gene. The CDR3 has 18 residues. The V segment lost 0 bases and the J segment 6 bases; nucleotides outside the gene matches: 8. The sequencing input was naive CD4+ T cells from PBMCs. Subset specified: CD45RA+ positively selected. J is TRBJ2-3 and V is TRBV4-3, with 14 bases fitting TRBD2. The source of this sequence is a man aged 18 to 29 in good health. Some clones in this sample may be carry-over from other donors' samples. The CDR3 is CASSQDLSGLAGGDTQYF. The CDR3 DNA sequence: TGCGCCAGCAGCCAAGATTTGTCTGGACTAGCGGGAGGTGATACGCAGTATTTT.